This entry is about one TCR beta chain. Germline CDR1 and CDR2: MNHNY and SVGAGI (reference sequence). Trimming cost V 5 bases and J 4 bases; bases outside gene matches: 11. This CDR3 contains 17 residues. In terms of age and location, participants ranged from roughly 18 to 95 years and lived in under 30 US areas. Cohort assignment relied on participant-reported clinical history. The table came from immunoSEQ multiplex PCR; TCRdb's copy has only in-frame clones and leaves some out. The table records hundreds of thousands of clones, about 80% of them present only once. These data are taken from a study of blood T cell repertoires in COVID-19.

The material sequenced was PBMCs or T cells enriched from blood (not recorded which). V and J are TRBV6-6 and TRBJ2-6; 7 bases fit TRBD1. The TCR was taken from a woman in her 50s who had been exposed to COVID-19. For the CDR3, the DNA is TGTGCCAGCAGTCCGACAGGGACCCGCCGGGGGGCCAACGTCCTGACTTTC. Encoded protein: CASSPTGTRRGANVLTF.